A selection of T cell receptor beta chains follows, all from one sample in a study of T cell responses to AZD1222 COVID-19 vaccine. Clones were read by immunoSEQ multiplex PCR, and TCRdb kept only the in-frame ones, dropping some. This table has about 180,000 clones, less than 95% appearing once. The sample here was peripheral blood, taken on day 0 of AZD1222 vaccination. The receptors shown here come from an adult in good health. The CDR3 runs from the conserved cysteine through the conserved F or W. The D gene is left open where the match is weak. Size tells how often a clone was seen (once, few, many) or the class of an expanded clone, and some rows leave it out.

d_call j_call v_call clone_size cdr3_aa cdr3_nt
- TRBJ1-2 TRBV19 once CASRSLDGYGYTF TGTGCCAGTAGATCCCTCGACGGCTATGGCTACACCTTC
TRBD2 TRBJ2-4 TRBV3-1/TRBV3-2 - CASSRRGVAKNIQYF TGTGCCAGCAGCCGTCGGGGGGTAGCCAAAAACATTCAGTACTTC
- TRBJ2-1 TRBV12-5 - CASGSPRGQSSYNEQFF TGTGCTAGTGGTTCCCCACGGGGGCAAAGCTCCTACAATGAGCAGTTCTTC
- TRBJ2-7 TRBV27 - CASSSALLNYEQYF TGTGCCAGCAGTAGCGCTCTCCTTAACTACGAGCAGTACTTC
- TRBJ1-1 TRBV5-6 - CASSLLGKEMNTEAFF TGTGCCAGCAGCTTGTTGGGAAAGGAAATGAACACTGAAGCTTTCTTT
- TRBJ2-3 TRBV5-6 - CASSLTAGQRTDTQYF TGTGCCAGCAGCCTCACCGCGGGACAGCGCACAGATACGCAGTATTTT
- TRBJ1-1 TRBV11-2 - CASSRGTEAFF TGTGCCAGCAGTAGGGGCACTGAAGCTTTCTTT
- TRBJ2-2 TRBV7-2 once CASSLSGGNTGELFF TGTGCCAGCAGCCTCTCCGGCGGAAACACCGGGGAGCTGTTTTTT
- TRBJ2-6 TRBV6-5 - CASMLRLSGANVLTF TGTGCCAGCATGTTACGTCTCTCTGGGGCCAACGTCCTGACTTTC
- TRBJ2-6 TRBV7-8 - CASLTGRGANVLTF TGTGCCAGCCTGACGGGGAGAGGGGCCAACGTCCTGACTTTC
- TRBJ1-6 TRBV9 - CASSPGVMNSPLHF TGTGCCAGCAGCCCAGGGGTCATGAATTCACCCCTCCACTTT
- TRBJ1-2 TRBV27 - CASSLSTLDKGYTF TGTGCCAGCAGTTTATCTACTTTGGACAAAGGCTACACCTTC
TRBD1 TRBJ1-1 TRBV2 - CASNGQGDTEAFF TGTGCCAGCAATGGACAGGGTGACACTGAAGCTTTCTTT
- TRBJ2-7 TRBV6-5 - CASSYSRGGYEQYF TGTGCCAGCAGTTACTCCCGTGGGGGCTACGAGCAGTACTTC
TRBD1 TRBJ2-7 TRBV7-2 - CASSFTGGYEQYF TGTGCCAGCAGCTTTACAGGGGGCTACGAGCAGTACTTC
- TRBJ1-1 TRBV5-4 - CASSDTVNTEAFF TGTGCCAGCAGCGACACAGTGAACACTGAAGCTTTCTTT
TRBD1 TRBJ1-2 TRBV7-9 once CAGDRDHGYTF TGTGCCGGCGACAGGGACCATGGCTACACCTTC
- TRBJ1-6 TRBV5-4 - CASSLRRDNSPLHF TGTGCCAGCAGCTTGCGCAGGGACAATTCACCCCTCCACTTT
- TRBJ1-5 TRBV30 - CAWSVIGRNQPQHF TGTGCCTGGAGTGTAATCGGGCGCAATCAGCCCCAGCATTTT
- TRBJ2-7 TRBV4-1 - CASSQYTDASYEQYF TGCGCCAGCAGCCAATACACGGACGCGTCCTACGAGCAGTACTTC
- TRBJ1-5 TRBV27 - CASRGTGNSQPQHF TGTGCCAGCAGGGGAACAGGGAACTCTCAGCCCCAGCATTTT
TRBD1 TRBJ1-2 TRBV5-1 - CASRPRDRAVDGYTF TGCGCCAGCAGACCCCGGGACAGGGCGGTGGATGGCTACACCTTC